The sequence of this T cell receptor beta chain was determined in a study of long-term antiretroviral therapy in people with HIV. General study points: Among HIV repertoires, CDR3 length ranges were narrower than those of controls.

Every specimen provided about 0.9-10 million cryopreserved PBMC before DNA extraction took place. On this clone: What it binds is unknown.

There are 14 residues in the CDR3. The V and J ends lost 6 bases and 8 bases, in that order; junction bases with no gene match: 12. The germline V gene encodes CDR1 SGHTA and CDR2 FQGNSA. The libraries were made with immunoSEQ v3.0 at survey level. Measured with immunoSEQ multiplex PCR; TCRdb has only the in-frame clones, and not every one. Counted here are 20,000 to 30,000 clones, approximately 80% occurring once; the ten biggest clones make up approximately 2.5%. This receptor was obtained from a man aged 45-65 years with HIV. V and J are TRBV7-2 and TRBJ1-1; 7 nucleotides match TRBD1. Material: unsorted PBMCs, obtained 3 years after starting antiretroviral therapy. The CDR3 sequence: CASRPSGDSREAFF. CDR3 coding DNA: TGTGCCAGCAGACCCTCGGGGGACAGTCGCGAAGCTTTCTTT.